This T cell receptor (beta chain) was identified during a study of regulatory T cells in long-lasting Graves disease. Stated time point: newly diagnosed GD, antithyroid drugs for less than 3 months. The authors made the TCR library using RNA they extracted from PBMCs. Construction of TCR beta libraries relied on iRepertoire HTBI primers and on Arm-PCR targeting CDR3 regions. TCRdb reprocessed the multiplex PCR reads with MiXCR, giving one entry per CDR3 protein. The data show approximately 460,000 distinct CDR3 sequences, about a sixth seen once. This CDR3 region has 14 residues. Germline assignment: CDR1 SNHLY and CDR2 FYNNEI. Trimming pared 7 bases from V and 0 bases from J, leaving 12 bases between. This clonotype occurred many times. These data are also associated with another study on T cells in Graves' hyperthyroidism and ophthalmopathy.

This chain links TRBV2 with TRBJ1-1; no clear D. This material consisted of peripheral blood mononuclear cells (PBMCs), taken at new diagnosis, from a patient treated with antithyroid drugs. This clonotype originated in a woman aged 25 to 45 with Graves disease. The CDR3 nucleotides are TGTGCCAGCACCCAACTCCAAATGAACACTGAAGCTTTCTTT. Its translation is CASTQLQMNTEAFF.